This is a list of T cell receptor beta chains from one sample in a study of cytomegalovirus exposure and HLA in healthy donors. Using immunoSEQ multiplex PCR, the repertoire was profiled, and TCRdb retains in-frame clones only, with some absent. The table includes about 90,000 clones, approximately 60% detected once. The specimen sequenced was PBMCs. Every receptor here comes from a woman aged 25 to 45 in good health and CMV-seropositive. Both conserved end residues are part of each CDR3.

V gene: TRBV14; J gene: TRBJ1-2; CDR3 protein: CASSKQHLRLGAQYGYTF
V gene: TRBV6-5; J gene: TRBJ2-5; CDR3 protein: CASSYSINGGGETQYF
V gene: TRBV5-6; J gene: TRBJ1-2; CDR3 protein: CASRPTDIYGYTF
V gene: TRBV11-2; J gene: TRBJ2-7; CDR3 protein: CASSPARGSSYEQYF
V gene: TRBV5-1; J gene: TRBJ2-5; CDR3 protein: CASSLQGQQSETQYF
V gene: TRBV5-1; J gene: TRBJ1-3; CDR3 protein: CASSLEGGVWNTIYF
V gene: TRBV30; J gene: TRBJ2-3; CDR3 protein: CACPTERGIPDTQYF
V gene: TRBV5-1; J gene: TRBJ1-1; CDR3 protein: CASSSNSPEAFF
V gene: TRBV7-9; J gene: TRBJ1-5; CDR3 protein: CASSLGGGQGARVQPQHF
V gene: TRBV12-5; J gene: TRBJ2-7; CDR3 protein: CASGLDRALEQYF
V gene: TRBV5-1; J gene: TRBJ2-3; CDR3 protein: CASSLGASGGGDTQYF
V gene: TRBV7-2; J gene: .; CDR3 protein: CASSFPSSYEQYF
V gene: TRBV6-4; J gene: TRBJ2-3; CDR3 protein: CASGTSGGATDTQYF
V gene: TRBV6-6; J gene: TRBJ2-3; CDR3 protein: CASSLGTSGGTDTQYF
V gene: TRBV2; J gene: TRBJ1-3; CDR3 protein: CASFHPGQANTIYF
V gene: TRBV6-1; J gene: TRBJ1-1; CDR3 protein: CASSARFGQAMNTEAFF
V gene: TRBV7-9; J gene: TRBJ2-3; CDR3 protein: CASSLGDRSTDTQYF
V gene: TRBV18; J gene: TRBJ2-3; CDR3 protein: CASSSLGGTDTQYF
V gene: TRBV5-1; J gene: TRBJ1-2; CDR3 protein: CASSLGGDGYTF
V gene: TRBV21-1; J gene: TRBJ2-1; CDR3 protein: CASSKQGSLDEQFF
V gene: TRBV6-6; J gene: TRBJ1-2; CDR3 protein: CASSRGQIYGYTF
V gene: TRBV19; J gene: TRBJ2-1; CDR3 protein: CASSRGTSGYYNEQFF
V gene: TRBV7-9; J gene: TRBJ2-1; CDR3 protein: CAVKGQGGNEQFF
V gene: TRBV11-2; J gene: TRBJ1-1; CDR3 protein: CASSPSLGRGPTAEAFF
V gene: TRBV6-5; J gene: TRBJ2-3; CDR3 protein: CASSQRGGAPDTQYF
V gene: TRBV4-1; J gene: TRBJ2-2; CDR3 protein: CASSQASRELFF
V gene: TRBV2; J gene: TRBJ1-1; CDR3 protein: CASSETPTVNTEAFF
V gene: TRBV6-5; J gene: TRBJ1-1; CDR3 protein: CASSYSIPGAEAFF
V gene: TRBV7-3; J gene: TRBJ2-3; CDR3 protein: CASSFLGLATDTQYF
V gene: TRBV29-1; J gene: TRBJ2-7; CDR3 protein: CSVEDLLYEQYF
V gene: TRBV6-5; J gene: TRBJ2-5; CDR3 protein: CASTLSGGARETQYF
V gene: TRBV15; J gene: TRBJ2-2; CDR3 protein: CATSISRLVTGELFF
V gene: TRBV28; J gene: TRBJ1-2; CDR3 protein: CASSLVQGGLGYTF